Listed below are T cell receptor beta chains from one sample, sequenced in a study of CD8+ T cells in alopecia areata. Repertoires were generated with immunoSEQ multiplex PCR, while TCRdb's copy carries only in-frame clones and drops some. This sample yields roughly 150,000 clones, of which about 60% are seen a single time; over 4% belongs to the top ten. Material for sequencing was CD4+ T cells sorted from blood. The receptor set was obtained from a human donor in good health. The CDR3 runs from the conserved cysteine through the conserved F or W. The D gene is left open where the match is weak. Clone size is shown for a subset of rows, as once, few, many or a class of expanded clone.

TRBD2	TRBV5-1	NA	TRBJ2-5	TGCGCCAGCAGCTTGGGGAGCGGGAGGCGAGAGACCCAGTACTTC	CASSLGSGRRETQYF
NA	TRBV7-9	NA	TRBJ2-5	TGTGCCAGCAGCGCCACGACCCCCGGGACCCAGTACTTC	CASSATTPGTQYF
TRBD1	TRBV9	NA	TRBJ2-7	TGTGCCAGCAGCGTTGGGACAGCTTCGTCCTACGAGCAGTACTTC	CASSVGTASSYEQYF
NA	TRBV30	NA	TRBJ1-5	TGTGCCTGGAGTACGGGCAATCAGCCCCAGCATTTT	CAWSTGNQPQHF
NA	TRBV5-4	NA	TRBJ1-2	TGTGCCAGCAGCCCTGGAACTAACTATGGCTACACCTTC	CASSPGTNYGYTF
TRBD2	TRBV5-1	NA	TRBJ2-5	TGCGCCAGCAGCCTCCAGCTGGGGACTAGCGGGAGGGGGCAGCAAGAGACCCAGTACTTC	CASSLQLGTSGRGQQETQYF
TRBD2	TRBV5-1	NA	TRBJ2-1	TGCGCCAGCAGCCCGCCGGGACTAGCGGGAGATGAGCAGTTCTTC	CASSPPGLAGDEQFF
NA	TRBV30	NA	TRBJ2-3	TGTGCCTGGACGAGTGACCTGGCGCAGTATTTT	CAWTSDLAQYF
NA	TRBV29-1	NA	TRBJ1-1	TGCAGCGTCCTTGCTGTGGAAGCTTTCTTT	CSVLAVEAFF
NA	TRBV6-6	NA	TRBJ2-5	TGTGCCAGCAGTCACCGGGACATCCAAGAGACCCAGTACTTC	CASSHRDIQETQYF
TRBD1	TRBV6-1	NA	TRBJ2-6	TGTGCCAGCAGTGGATACAGGGGGCGAGGGGCCAACGTCCTGACTTTC	CASSGYRGRGANVLTF
NA	TRBV29-1	NA	TRBJ2-7	TGCAGCGCCAAGGACCGGTTGGGCTACGAGCAGTACTTC	CSAKDRLGYEQYF
NA	TRBV4-1	few	TRBJ2-1	TGCGCCAGCAGCCCCATTCTTCGGGACAATGAGCAGTTCTTC	CASSPILRDNEQFF
NA	TRBV7-6	NA	TRBJ2-7	TGTGCCAGCAGCTCGACGAATTCCTACGAGCAGTACTTC	CASSSTNSYEQYF
NA	TRBV6-5	NA	TRBJ2-5	TGTGCCAGCAGTTACGGGAGCACCGCGAAGACCCAGTACTTC	CASSYGSTAKTQYF
TRBD2	TRBV25-1	NA	TRBJ2-7	TGTGCCAGCAGTGGGACTAGCGGTCGCTACGAGCAGTACTTC	CASSGTSGRYEQYF
TRBD2	TRBV5-6	few	TRBJ2-1	TGTGCCAGCAGCCCGGGACTAGGGGGAAGGGGTGAGCAGTTCTTC	CASSPGLGGRGEQFF
NA	TRBV4-2	NA	TRBJ2-3	TGTGCCAGCAGCTCCCGGACCAGGGATACGCAGTATTTT	CASSSRTRDTQYF
NA	TRBV6-5	NA	TRBJ2-7	TGTGCCAGCAGTTACGTCCCGGGCTACGAGCAGTACTTC	CASSYVPGYEQYF
NA	TRBV7-8	NA	TRBJ2-7	TGTGCCAGCAGCTTAGGTGTCCGAGAGCAGTACTTC	CASSLGVREQYF
NA	TRBV29-1	few	TRBJ2-7	TGCAGCGTTGTAGCGAGAGGCTCCTACGAGCAGTACTTC	CSVVARGSYEQYF
TRBD1	TRBV5-6	NA	TRBJ2-7	TGTGCCAGCAGCTCCATCCCCGACAGGGGAGCCTACGAGCAGTACTTC	CASSSIPDRGAYEQYF
NA	TRBV30	NA	TRBJ1-2	TGTGCCTGGAATGAAGTCGGCCCCGGGCGCTATGGCTACACCTTC	CAWNEVGPGRYGYTF
TRBD1	TRBV5-4	NA	TRBJ2-5	TGTGCCAGCAGCCCGGGACAGGGGGTTAGGGAGACCCAGTACTTC	CASSPGQGVRETQYF
TRBD2	TRBV9	NA	TRBJ2-5	TGTGCCAGCAGCGCTTCTAGCGGGAGCTCAGAGACCCAGTACTTC	CASSASSGSSETQYF
NA	TRBV10-3	few	TRBJ2-3	TGTGCCATCAGTGACCCCAACCGGGACCTCACAGATACGCAGTATTTT	CAISDPNRDLTDTQYF
TRBD1	TRBV5-4	once	TRBJ2-6	TGTGCCAGCAGCAACAGGGGTTCGGGGGCCAACGTCCTGACTTTC	CASSNRGSGANVLTF
NA	TRBV13	NA	TRBJ2-5	TGTGCCAGCAGCTTATTAGAGACCCAGTACTTC	CASSLLETQYF
NA	TRBV29-1	NA	TRBJ2-7	TGCAGCGTTGAGGACTTTCCTTCCTACGAGCAGTACTTC	CSVEDFPSYEQYF
TRBD1	TRBV29-1	few	TRBJ2-5	TGCAGCGTTCAGACAGGGTGGGAAGAGACCCAGTACTTC	CSVQTGWEETQYF
NA	TRBV18	NA	TRBJ1-2	TGTGCCAGCGGTGGGGGTGACGGCTACACCTTC	CASGGGDGYTF
NA	TRBV29-1	NA	TRBJ1-2	TGCAGCGCACTGCGCCAGGGTGTCTCTGGCTACACCTTC	CSALRQGVSGYTF
NA	TRBV7-9	few	TRBJ1-4	TGTGCCAGCAGCTATGACCTTTCCGGGAATGAAAAACTGTTTTTT	CASSYDLSGNEKLFF
NA	TRBV9	NA	TRBJ2-7	TGTGCCGTCCCACGGCGAGCGAGGAGCTCCTACGAGCAGTACTTC	CAVPRRARSSYEQYF
NA	TRBV29-1	few	TRBJ1-4	TGCAGCGTTGAGGGCCGTACTAATGAAAAACTGTTTTTT	CSVEGRTNEKLFF
NA	TRBV12-5	NA	TRBJ1-1	TGTGCTAGTGGGTCGGACACTGAAGCTTTCTTT	CASGSDTEAFF
TRBD1	TRBV29-1	NA	TRBJ2-1	TGCAGCGTAGCAGGGGGTTCGTCCTACAATGAGCAGTTCTTC	CSVAGGSSYNEQFF
NA	TRBV30	NA	TRBJ2-7	TGTGCCTGGAATAAATTCGCTTCAACAGGATCGGGGAACTTC	CAWNKFASTGSGNF
NA	TRBV6-1	NA	TRBJ2-7	TGTGCCAGCAGTCTTCCGCCGAGGGGAAGCGAGCAGTACTTC	CASSLPPRGSEQYF
NA	TRBV5-1	NA	TRBJ2-7	TGCGCCAGCAGCTTGGAAACCCCGACTGACGAGCAGTACTTC	CASSLETPTDEQYF
TRBD1	TRBV29-1	few	TRBJ1-1	TGCAGCGTTGAGGGCAGGGGGGCCCCGGGCACTGAAGCTTTCTTT	CSVEGRGAPGTEAFF
NA	TRBV15	NA	TRBJ2-7	TGTGCCACCAGCGTCGAAAGGGACGAGCAGTACTTC	CATSVERDEQYF
TRBD1	TRBV14	NA	TRBJ2-2	TGTGCCAGCAGCCGGGACAGGGTCCTGGCCACCGGGGAGCTGTTTTTT	CASSRDRVLATGELFF
NA	TRBV27	NA	TRBJ2-3	TGTGCCAGCAGAAGCACAGGCACAGATACGCAGTATTTT	CASRSTGTDTQYF
NA	TRBV30	few	TRBJ2-4	TGTGCCTGGGCCCCCTATACAATAGCCAAAAACATTCAGTACTTC	CAWAPYTIAKNIQYF
NA	TRBV5-6	NA	TRBJ2-2	TGTGCCAGCAGCTTGGGAGCGATAAGGACTACTACGACCGGGGAGCTGTTTTTT	CASSLGAIRTTTTGELFF
NA	TRBV5-1	NA	TRBJ1-1	TGCGCCAGCAGCTTGTCCCTGAACACTGAAGCTTTCTTT	CASSLSLNTEAFF
NA	TRBV23-1	NA	TRBJ1-1	TGCGCCACCCGGGTGAACACTGAAGCTTTCTTT	CATRVNTEAFF
TRBD1	TRBV29-1	NA	TRBJ2-7	TGCAGCGTTGACCCCACAGGGGGCTACGAGCAGTACTTC	CSVDPTGGYEQYF
NA	TRBV14	few	TRBJ2-2	TGTGCCAGCAGGAGGACGGGTAACACCGGGGAGCTGTTTTTT	CASRRTGNTGELFF
TRBD1	TRBV11-2	once	TRBJ1-2	TGTGCCAGCAGCTCCTCCGGGACAGCGGATTTTGGCGGTGGCTACACCTTC	CASSSSGTADFGGGYTF
NA	TRBV28	few	TRBJ2-6	TGTGCCAGCGGAGCCAACGTCCTGACTTTC	CASGANVLTF
NA	TRBV29-1	NA	TRBJ1-1	TGCAGCGTCGAGGTACAAGCGAACACTGAAGCTTTCTTT	CSVEVQANTEAFF
NA	TRBV29-1	few	TRBJ2-6	TGCAGCGTTGAAAACTCTGGGGCCAACGTCCTGACTTTC	CSVENSGANVLTF
TRBD1	TRBV6-6	NA	TRBJ1-5	TGTGCCAGCAGGACAGGACAGGGGTACAATCAGCCCCAGCATTTT	CASRTGQGYNQPQHF
TRBD2	TRBV2	NA	TRBJ2-4	TGTGCCAGCAGTGGGCGAGCGGGAGACAGTCAGTACTTC	CASSGRAGDSQYF
NA	TRBV5-6	once	TRBJ1-5	TGTGCCAGCAGCAGGCGCAATCAGCCCCAGCATTTT	CASSRRNQPQHF
TRBD1	TRBV12-5	NA	TRBJ1-1	TGTGCTAGTGGTTTGGGGACCGGGACAGGTATCCACACTGAAGCTTTCTTT	CASGLGTGTGIHTEAFF
NA	TRBV13	NA	TRBJ1-5	TGTGCCAGCAGCTTGGGGTATAGCAATCAGCCCCAGCATTTT	CASSLGYSNQPQHF